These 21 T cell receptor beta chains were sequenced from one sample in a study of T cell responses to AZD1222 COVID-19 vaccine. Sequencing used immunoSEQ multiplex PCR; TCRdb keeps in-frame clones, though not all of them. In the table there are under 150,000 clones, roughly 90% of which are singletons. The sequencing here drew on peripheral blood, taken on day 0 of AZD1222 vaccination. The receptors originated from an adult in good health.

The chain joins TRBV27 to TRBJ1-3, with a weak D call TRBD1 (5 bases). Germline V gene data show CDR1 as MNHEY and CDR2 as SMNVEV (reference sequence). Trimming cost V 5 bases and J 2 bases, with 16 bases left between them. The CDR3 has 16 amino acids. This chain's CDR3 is CASSGGREVAGNTIYF. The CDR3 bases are TGTGCCAGCAGTGGGGGGAGGGAAGTCGCTGGAAACACCATATATTTT.

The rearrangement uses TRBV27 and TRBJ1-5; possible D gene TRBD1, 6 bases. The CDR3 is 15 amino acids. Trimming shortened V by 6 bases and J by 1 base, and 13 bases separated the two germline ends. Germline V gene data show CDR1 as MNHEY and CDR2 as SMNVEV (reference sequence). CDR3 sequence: CASRDQGLSNQPQHF. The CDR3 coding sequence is TGTGCCAGCAGGGATCAGGGGTTGAGCAATCAGCCCCAGCATTTT.

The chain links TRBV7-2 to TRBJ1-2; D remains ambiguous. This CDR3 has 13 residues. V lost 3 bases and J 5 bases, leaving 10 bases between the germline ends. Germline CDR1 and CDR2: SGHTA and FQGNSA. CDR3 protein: CASSFVSEYGYTF. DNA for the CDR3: TGTGCCAGCAGCTTCGTCTCCGAGTATGGCTACACCTTC.

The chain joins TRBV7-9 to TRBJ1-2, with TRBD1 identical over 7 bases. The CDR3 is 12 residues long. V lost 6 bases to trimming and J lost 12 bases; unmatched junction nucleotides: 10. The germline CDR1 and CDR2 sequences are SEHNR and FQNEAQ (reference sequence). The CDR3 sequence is CASSQNRDRDTF. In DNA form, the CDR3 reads TGTGCCAGCAGTCAAAATCGGGACAGAGACACCTTC.

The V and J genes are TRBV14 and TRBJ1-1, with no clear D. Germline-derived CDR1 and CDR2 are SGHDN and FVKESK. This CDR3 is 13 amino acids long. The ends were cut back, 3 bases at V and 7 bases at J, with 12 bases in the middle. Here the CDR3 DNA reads TGTGCCAGCAGCCAGGGTGCGCGGGGTGAAGCTTTCTTT. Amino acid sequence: CASSQGARGEAFF.

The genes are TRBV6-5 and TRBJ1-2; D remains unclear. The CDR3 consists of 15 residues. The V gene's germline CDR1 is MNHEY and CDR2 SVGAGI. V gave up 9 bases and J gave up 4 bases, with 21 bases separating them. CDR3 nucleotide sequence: TGTGCCAGTCAGAGCGGTTCAGTAGAAGGCTATGGCTACACCTTC. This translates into CASQSGSVEGYGYTF.

This chain's CDR3 is CASSPLPGGINEQYF. For the CDR3, the DNA is TGTGCCAGTAGCCCACTCCCCGGGGGCATTAACGAGCAGTACTTC. The chain employs TRBV19 and TRBJ2-7; tentatively, D is TRBD1 or TRBD2 (6 bases each). The length of the CDR3 is 15 residues. Trimming removed 6 bases from V and 5 bases from J, with 20 bases in between. Germline CDR1 LNHDA, CDR2 SQIVND (reference sequence).

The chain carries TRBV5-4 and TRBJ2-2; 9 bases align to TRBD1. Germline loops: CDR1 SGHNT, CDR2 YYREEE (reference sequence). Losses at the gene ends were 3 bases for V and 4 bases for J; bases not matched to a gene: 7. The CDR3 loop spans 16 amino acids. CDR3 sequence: CASSSTGGSLTGELFF. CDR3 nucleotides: TGTGCCAGCAGCTCAACAGGGGGCTCCCTCACCGGGGAGCTGTTTTTT.

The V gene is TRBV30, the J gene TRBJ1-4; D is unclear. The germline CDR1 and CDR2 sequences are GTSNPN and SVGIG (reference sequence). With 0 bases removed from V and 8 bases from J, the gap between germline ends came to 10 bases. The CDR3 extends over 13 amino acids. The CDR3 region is CAWSVGLGEKLFF. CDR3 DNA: TGTGCCTGGAGTGTCGGCCTTGGGGAAAAACTGTTTTTT.

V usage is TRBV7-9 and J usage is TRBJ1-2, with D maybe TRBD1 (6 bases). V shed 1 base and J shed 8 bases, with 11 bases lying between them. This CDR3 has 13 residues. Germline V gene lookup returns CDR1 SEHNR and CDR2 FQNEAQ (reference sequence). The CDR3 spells CASSLVGGPGYTF. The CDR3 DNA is TGTGCCAGCAGCTTAGTAGGGGGTCCAGGCTACACCTTC. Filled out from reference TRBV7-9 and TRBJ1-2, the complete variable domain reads DTGVSQNPRHKITKRGQNVTFRCDPISEHNRLYWYRQTLGQGPEFLTYFQNEAQLEKSRLLSDRFSAERPKGSFSTLEIQRTEQGDSAMYLCASSLVGGPGYTFGSGTRLTVV.

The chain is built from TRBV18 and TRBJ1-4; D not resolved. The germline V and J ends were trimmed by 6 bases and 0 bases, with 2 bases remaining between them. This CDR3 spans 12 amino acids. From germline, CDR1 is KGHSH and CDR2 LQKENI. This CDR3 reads CASSPTNEKLFF. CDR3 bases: TGTGCCAGCTCCCCAACTAATGAAAAACTGTTTTTT.

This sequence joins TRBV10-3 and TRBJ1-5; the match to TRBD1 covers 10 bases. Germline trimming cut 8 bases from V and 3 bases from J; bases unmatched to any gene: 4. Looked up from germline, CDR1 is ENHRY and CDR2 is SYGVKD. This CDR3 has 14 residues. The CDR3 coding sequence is TGTGCCATCGCCGGGACAGGGGTCAATCAGCCCCAGCATTTT. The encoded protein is CAIAGTGVNQPQHF.

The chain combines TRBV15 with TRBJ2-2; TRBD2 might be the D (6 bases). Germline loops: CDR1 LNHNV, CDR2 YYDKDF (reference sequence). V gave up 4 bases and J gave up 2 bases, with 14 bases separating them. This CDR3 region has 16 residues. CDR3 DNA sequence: TGTGCCACCAGCATCAATGGGGGGAGAAACACCGGGGAGCTGTTTTTT. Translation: CATSINGGRNTGELFF. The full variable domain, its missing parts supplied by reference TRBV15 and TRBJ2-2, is DAMVIQNPRYQVTQFGKPVTLSCSQTLNHNVMYWYQQKSSQAPKLLFHYYDKDFNNEADTPDNFQSRRPNTSFCFLDIRSPGLGDTAMYLCATSINGGRNTGELFFGEGSRLTVL.

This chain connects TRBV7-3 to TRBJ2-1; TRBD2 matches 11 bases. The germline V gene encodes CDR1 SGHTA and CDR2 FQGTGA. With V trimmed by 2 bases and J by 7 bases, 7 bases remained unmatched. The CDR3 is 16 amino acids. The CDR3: CASSLATSGSRNEQFF. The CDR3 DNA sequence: TGTGCCAGCAGCTTAGCTACTAGCGGGAGTCGGAATGAGCAGTTCTTC.

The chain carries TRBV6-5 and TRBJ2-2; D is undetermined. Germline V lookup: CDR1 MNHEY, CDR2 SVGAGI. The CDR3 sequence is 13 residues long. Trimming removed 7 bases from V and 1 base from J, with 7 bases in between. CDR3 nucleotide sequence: TGTGCCAGCACCCCCCTGAACACCGGGGAGCTGTTTTTT. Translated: CASTPLNTGELFF.

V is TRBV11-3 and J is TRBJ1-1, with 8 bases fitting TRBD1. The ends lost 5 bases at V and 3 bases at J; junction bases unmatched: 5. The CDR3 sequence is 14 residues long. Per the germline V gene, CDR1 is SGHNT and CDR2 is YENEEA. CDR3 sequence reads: CASSQDREDTEAFF. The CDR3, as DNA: TGTGCCAGCAGCCAGGACAGGGAGGACACTGAAGCTTTCTTT.

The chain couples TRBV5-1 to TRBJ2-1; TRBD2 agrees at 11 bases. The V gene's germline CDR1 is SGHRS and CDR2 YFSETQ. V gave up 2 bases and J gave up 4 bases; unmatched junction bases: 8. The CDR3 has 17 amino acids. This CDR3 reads CASSFSGLADLYNEQFF. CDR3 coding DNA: TGCGCCAGCAGCTTCTCGGGACTAGCGGACCTATACAATGAGCAGTTCTTC.

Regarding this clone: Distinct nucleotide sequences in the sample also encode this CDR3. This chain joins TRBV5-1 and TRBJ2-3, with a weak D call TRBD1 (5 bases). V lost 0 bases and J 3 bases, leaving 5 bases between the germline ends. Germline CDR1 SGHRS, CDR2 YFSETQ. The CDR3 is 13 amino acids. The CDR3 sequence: CASSLEGTDTQYF. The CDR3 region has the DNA TGCGCCAGCAGCTTGGAGGGGACAGATACGCAGTATTTT. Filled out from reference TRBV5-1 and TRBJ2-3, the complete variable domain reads KAGVTQTPRYLIKTRGQQVTLSCSPISGHRSVSWYQQTPGQGLQFLFEYFSETQRNKGNFPGRFSGRQFSNSRSEMNVSTLELGDSALYLCASSLEGTDTQYFGPGTRLTVL.

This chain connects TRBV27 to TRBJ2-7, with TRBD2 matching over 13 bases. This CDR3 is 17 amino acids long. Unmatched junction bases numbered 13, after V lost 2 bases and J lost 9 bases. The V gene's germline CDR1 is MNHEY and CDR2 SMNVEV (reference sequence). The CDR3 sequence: CASSLGSPGLAGRWQYF. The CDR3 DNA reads TGTGCCAGCAGTTTAGGCTCGCCGGGACTAGCGGGAAGGTGGCAGTACTTC.

The CDR3 sequence is CASSPGTWDNTGELFF. The DNA of the CDR3 is TGTGCCAGCAGCCCGGGGACTTGGGATAACACCGGGGAGCTGTTTTTT. The chain couples TRBV6-2 or TRBV6-3 to TRBJ2-2; maybe TRBD2 (6 bases). Deletions cut 6 bases from V and 2 bases from J, with 16 bases between. The germline CDR1 and CDR2 sequences are MNHEY and SVGEGT. The CDR3 sequence is 16 residues long.

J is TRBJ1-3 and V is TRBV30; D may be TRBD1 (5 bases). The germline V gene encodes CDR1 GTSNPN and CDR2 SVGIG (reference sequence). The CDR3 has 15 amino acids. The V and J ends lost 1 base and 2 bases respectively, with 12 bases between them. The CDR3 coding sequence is TGTGCCTGGAGTGGGGACGGAGTCACTGGAAACACCATATATTTT. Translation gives CAWSGDGVTGNTIYF.